Listed below are T cell receptor beta chains from one sample, sequenced in a study of CD8+CD57+ T cells in acquired aplastic anemia. TCRdb itself ran the reads through MiXCR, one entry per CDR3 protein. This table has a few hundred thousand distinct CDR3 sequences, about half appearing once. What was sequenced was sorted CD4+, CD8+, or CD8+CD57+ T cells (not recorded which) from PBMCs. Receptors originate from a human donor with aplastic anemia. The CDR3 runs from the conserved cysteine through the conserved F or W. Fields, in order: J gene, V gene, D gene, clone size, CDR3 protein, CDR3 DNA. A D gene is named only where the DNA matches it firmly. Some rows have no size entry. The others give once, few or many, or a class for an expanded clone.

TRBJ1-2 TRBV3-1 NA NA CASSQDSGYYGYTF TGTGCCAGCAGCCAAGATTCAGGGTACTATGGCTACACCTTC
TRBJ2-1 TRBV29-1 NA NA CSARGDTDANEQFF TGCAGCGCCCGGGGGGACACGGACGCCAATGAGCAGTTCTTC
TRBJ1-3 TRBV7-8 NA many CASSLAGALSGNTIYF TGTGCCAGCAGCTTAGCCGGGGCCCTCTCTGGAAACACCATATATTTT
TRBJ1-5 TRBV19 NA NA CATYDRGAPNQPQHF TGTGCCACCTATGACAGAGGTGCGCCTAATCAGCCCCAGCATTTT
TRBJ1-2 TRBV7-9 NA few CASSSIGYGYGYTF TGTGCCAGCAGCTCGATCGGGTACGGCTATGGCTACACCTTC
TRBJ2-3 TRBV5-4 TRBD2 many CASSGGLAGATDTQYF TGTGCCAGCAGTGGCGGACTAGCGGGAGCAACAGATACGCAGTATTTT
TRBJ1-6 TRBV10-2 TRBD1 many CASSKGQGWNSPLHF TGCGCCAGCAGCAAAGGACAGGGTTGGAATTCACCCCTCCACTTT
TRBJ2-3 TRBV7-2 TRBD2 NA CASSPGLAGQGTDTQYF TGTGCCAGCAGCCCGGGACTAGCGGGTCAAGGCACAGATACGCAGTATTTT
TRBJ1-5 TRBV7-9 NA NA CASSLAGAGGNQPQHF TGTGCCAGCAGCTTAGCGGGGGCGGGGGGCAATCAGCCCCAGCATTTT
TRBJ1-3 TRBV11-2 NA many CASSLNAVSGNTIYF TGTGCCAGCAGCTTAAATGCGGTATCTGGAAACACCATATATTTT
TRBJ2-5 TRBV20-1 TRBD2 many CSAREAGRETQYF TGCAGTGCTAGAGAAGCGGGGAGGGAGACCCAGTACTTC
TRBJ1-2 TRBV6-1 NA many CASSESVSGGYTF TGTGCCAGCAGTGAATCAGTCAGTGGTGGCTACACCTTC
TRBJ1-6 TRBV5-1 TRBD1 NA CASSLGGQHLSSYNSPLHF TGCGCCAGCAGCTTGGGGGGACAGCACCTCAGCTCCTATAATTCACCCCTCCACTTT
TRBJ2-1 TRBV10-2 TRBD1 many CASSAIPGQGRDEQFF TGCGCCAGCAGTGCGATCCCGGGACAGGGGAGAGATGAGCAGTTCTTC
TRBJ2-7 TRBV2 NA NA CASRALAVTYEQYF TGTGCCAGCAGAGCCTTGGCCGTAACCTACGAGCAGTACTTC
TRBJ2-1 TRBV2 TRBD2 many CASSVELAGGPRDEQFF TGTGCCAGCAGTGTCGAACTAGCGGGGGGGCCCCGGGATGAGCAGTTCTTC
TRBJ2-7 TRBV12-3/TRBV12-4 TRBD1 many CASSLTGKSYEQYF TGTGCCAGCAGTTTGACAGGGAAAAGCTACGAGCAGTACTTC
TRBJ2-2 TRBV10-3 TRBD1 many CALWTGANTGELFF TGTGCCCTCTGGACAGGGGCGAACACCGGGGAGCTGTTTTTT
TRBJ2-5 TRBV15 TRBD2 NA CATSKAGDQETQYF TGTGCCACCAGCAAAGCGGGGGACCAAGAGACCCAGTACTTC
TRBJ2-1 TRBV6-2/TRBV6-3 NA few CASSYSYNEQFF TGTGCCAGCAGTTACTCCTACAATGAGCAGTTCTTC
TRBJ1-1 TRBV2 NA many CASTQGQGVQFAEAFF TGTGCCAGCACCCAAGGGCAGGGTGTTCAATTCGCTGAAGCTTTCTTT
TRBJ2-7 TRBV6-5 NA many CASSRPIGDEQYF TGTGCCAGCAGTCGCCCCATAGGGGACGAGCAGTACTTC
TRBJ2-2 TRBV5-8 TRBD1 NA CASSLGGGRNTGELFF TGTGCCAGCAGCTTGGGAGGGGGCAGGAACACCGGGGAGCTGTTTTTT
TRBJ1-2 TRBV7-2 NA NA CASSSTDILWHGYTF TGTGCCAGCAGCTCCACAGACATCCTATGGCATGGCTACACCTTC
TRBJ1-3 TRBV15 TRBD1 NA CATSRDLQGVAGNTIYF TGTGCCACCAGCAGAGATCTCCAGGGGGTGGCTGGAAACACCATATATTTT
TRBJ1-2 TRBV20-1 NA NA CSALGYNDYTF TGCAGTGCCCTAGGATATAATGACTACACCTTC
TRBJ2-7 TRBV20-1 NA NA CSARREQYF TGCAGTGCTAGACGCGAGCAGTACTTC
TRBJ2-3 TRBV7-8 TRBD2 NA CASSALAGGSLDTQYF TGTGCCAGCAGCGCGTTAGCGGGGGGGAGTTTAGATACGCAGTATTTT
TRBJ2-2 TRBV12-3/TRBV12-4 NA many CASPARRRNTGELFF TGTGCCAGCCCCGCCCGACGGAGGAACACCGGGGAGCTGTTTTTT
TRBJ1-5 TRBV6-5 NA many CASSETGQGNQPQHF TGTGCCAGCAGTGAAACCGGGCAGGGCAATCAGCCCCAGCATTTT
TRBJ2-2 TRBV7-3 NA many CASRPQATGELFF TGTGCCAGCAGGCCACAGGCTACCGGGGAGCTGTTTTTT
TRBJ2-5 TRBV30 NA many CAWSVRAGETQYF TGTGCCTGGAGTGTCAGGGCTGGAGAGACCCAGTACTTC
TRBJ2-1 TRBV2 NA NA CASSVDTRAQFF TGTGCCAGCAGTGTGGACACTAGAGCGCAGTTCTTC
TRBJ2-5 TRBV20-1 TRBD1 NA CSARDFSRTGEYQETQYF TGCAGTGCTAGAGACTTTAGTAGGACAGGGGAATACCAAGAGACCCAGTACTTC
TRBJ1-6 TRBV2 NA NA CASKPDRTNSPLHF TGTGCCAGCAAGCCCGACAGGACCAATTCACCCCTCCACTTT
TRBJ1-6 TRBV6-5 NA many CASSYSKGRGDNSPLHF TGTGCCAGCAGTTACTCGAAGGGCAGGGGAGATAATTCACCCCTCCACTTT
TRBJ1-1 TRBV14 NA NA CASSQERSTEAFF TGTGCCAGCAGCCAAGAACGGAGCACTGAAGCTTTCTTT
TRBJ1-1 TRBV20-1 NA NA CSASRGADAEAFF TGCAGTGCTAGTCGCGGGGCTGACGCTGAAGCTTTCTTT
TRBJ2-1 TRBV5-1 NA NA CASSLALEQFF TGCGCCAGCAGCTTGGCCCTAGAGCAGTTCTTC
TRBJ1-2 TRBV14 NA many CASSQARTFGGRGYTF TGTGCCAGCAGCCAAGCCAGGACTTTTGGTGGTCGTGGCTACACCTTC
TRBJ2-5 TRBV7-3 TRBD2 NA CASSSLAGGRETQYF TGTGCCAGCAGCTCCTTAGCGGGGGGGCGAGAGACCCAGTACTTC
TRBJ2-7 TRBV7-3 TRBD2 once CASSLGTSGRDEQYF TGTGCCAGCAGCTTGGGGACTAGCGGTCGTGACGAGCAGTACTTC
TRBJ2-3 TRBV20-1 NA few CSARDPGLGGTTDTQYF TGCAGTGCTAGAGATCCAGGCCTGGGGGGCACCACAGATACGCAGTATTTT
TRBJ2-3 TRBV12-3/TRBV12-4 TRBD1 NA CASRTGLDTDTQYF TGTGCCAGCCGGACAGGGCTTGACACAGATACGCAGTATTTT
TRBJ2-2 TRBV6-5 NA few CASSYSKGSYWDGELFF TGTGCCAGCAGTTACTCAAAAGGATCTTACTGGGACGGGGAGCTGTTTTTT
TRBJ2-3 TRBV12-3/TRBV12-4 NA many CASSLDRDTQYF TGTGCCAGCAGTTTAGATAGAGATACGCAGTATTTT
TRBJ2-1 TRBV29-1 NA NA CSVLDSKGDEQFF TGCAGCGTATTGGACAGCAAGGGGGATGAGCAGTTCTTC
TRBJ1-6 TRBV2 NA NA CAGRGAGNSPLHF TGTGCCGGGCGGGGGGCTGGCAATTCACCCCTCCACTTT
TRBJ1-5 TRBV6-1 TRBD1 NA CASSETVGGTGIQPQHF TGTGCCAGCAGTGAGACCGTGGGGGGGACAGGGATTCAGCCCCAGCATTTT
TRBJ2-7 TRBV5-1 NA NA CASSLVASGLYEQYF TGCGCCAGCAGCTTGGTAGCATCAGGGTTGTACGAGCAGTACTTC
TRBJ2-7 TRBV10-3 TRBD1 many CAISQGAKTYEQYF TGTGCCATCAGTCAGGGGGCTAAAACCTACGAGCAGTACTTC
TRBJ2-5 TRBV9 NA many CASSYGTGTLGETQYF TGTGCCAGCAGCTACGGAACCGGGACACTTGGAGAGACCCAGTACTTC
TRBJ2-1 TRBV19 NA NA CASTPALHNEQFF TGTGCCAGTACCCCAGCCCTCCACAATGAGCAGTTCTTC
TRBJ1-1 TRBV5-1 TRBD1 NA CASSQYGTGTFSFF TGCGCCAGCAGCCAGTACGGGACAGGGACTTTCAGCTTCTTT